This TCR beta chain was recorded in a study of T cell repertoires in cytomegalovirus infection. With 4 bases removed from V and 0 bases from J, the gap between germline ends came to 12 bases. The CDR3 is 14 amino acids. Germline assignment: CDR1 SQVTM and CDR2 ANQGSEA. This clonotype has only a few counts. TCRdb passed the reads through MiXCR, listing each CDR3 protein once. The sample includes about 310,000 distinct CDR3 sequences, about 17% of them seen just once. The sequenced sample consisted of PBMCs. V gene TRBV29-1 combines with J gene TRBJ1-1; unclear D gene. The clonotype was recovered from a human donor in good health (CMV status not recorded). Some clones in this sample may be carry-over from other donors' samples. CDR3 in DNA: TGCAGCGTTGCTCTAACGGCCATGAACACTGAAGCTTTCTTT. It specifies CSVALTAMNTEAFF.